These 30 T cell receptor beta chains were all obtained from the same sample, sequenced in a study of cytomegalovirus exposure and HLA in healthy donors. Assay used: immunoSEQ multiplex PCR; TCRdb lists only in-frame clones, some missing. The sample includes more than 200,000 clones, about 90% of them seen just once. The sequenced sample consisted of PBMCs. Source of these receptors: a young man in good health and CMV-seropositive.

The V and J genes are TRBV27 and TRBJ2-1, with 7 bases that match TRBD2. Germline CDR1 and CDR2: MNHEY and SMNVEV (reference sequence). Trimming at V came to 3 bases and at J to 7 bases, leaving 12 bases not matched to a gene. The CDR3 spans 16 residues. The CDR3 reads CASSFGWAGVQNEQFF. CDR3 coding DNA: TGTGCCAGCAGTTTTGGTTGGGCGGGAGTGCAAAATGAGCAGTTCTTC.

This chain uses TRBV9 with TRBJ2-7, with D perhaps TRBD1 or TRBD2 (5 bases each). V lost 3 bases to trimming and J lost 0 bases, with 7 bases between them. Germline-derived CDR1 and CDR2 are SGDLS and YYNGEE. The CDR3 has 13 residues. CDR3 region: CASSGGNSYEQYF. Written as DNA, the CDR3 is TGTGCCAGCAGCGGGGGGAACTCCTACGAGCAGTACTTC.

The V call is TRBV6-4, the J call TRBJ2-3; 9 nucleotides agree with TRBD1. Unmatched junction bases numbered 13, after V lost 8 bases and J lost 4 bases. This CDR3 spans 16 amino acids. Germline V gives CDR1 MRHNA, CDR2 SNTAGT. The CDR3 nucleotides are TGTGCCAGCCGACCAGACGACAGGACAGGGGCAGATACGCAGTATTTT. It codes for CASRPDDRTGADTQYF.

V and J are TRBV4-1 and TRBJ2-1; 7 nucleotides agree with TRBD2. Trimming took 2 bases from V and 4 from J; bases not matched to a gene: 14. Germline CDR1 reads MGHRA; CDR2 reads YSYEKL. This CDR3 spans 18 amino acids. The CDR3 DNA reads as TGCGCCAGCAGCCAATTCCCTCCGAACAGCGGGGATTACAATGAGCAGTTCTTC. It encodes CASSQFPPNSGDYNEQFF.

This chain joins TRBV27 and TRBJ2-6; the D gene is possibly TRBD1 (6 bases). This CDR3 is built from 18 residues. The germline V gene encodes CDR1 MNHEY and CDR2 SMNVEV (reference sequence). V was shortened by 6 bases and J by 0 bases, with 18 bases between the two germline ends. The CDR3 loop is CASRLQGTPLSGANVLTF. In DNA form, the CDR3 reads TGTGCCAGCAGGCTACAGGGAACTCCACTCTCTGGGGCCAACGTCCTGACTTTC.

This chain joins TRBV6-1 and TRBJ2-4; 8 bases are shared with TRBD1. With 6 bases clipped from V and 6 bases from J, the junction kept 7 bases outside the gene matches. The CDR3 length is 14 residues. Germline V CDR1 and CDR2: MNHNS, SASEGT. The CDR3 coding sequence is TGTGCCAGCAGCGGACAGGGCGAGGTAAACATTCAGTACTTC. It yields the protein CASSGQGEVNIQYF.

This chain uses TRBV11-2 with TRBJ2-7, with 8 nucleotides matching TRBD1. The V and J ends lost 1 base and 5 bases, in that order; junction bases with no gene match: 4. There are 14 residues in the CDR3. Looked up from germline, CDR1 is SGHAT and CDR2 is FQNNGV. The CDR3 DNA reads TGTGCCAGCAGCTTAGGGACAGGGTTCCACGAGCAGTACTTC. This sequence encodes CASSLGTGFHEQYF.

The chain has TRBV7-9 and TRBJ2-1; 9 nucleotides align to TRBD2. V lost 4 bases, J lost 8 bases, and 9 bases stayed unmatched. In germline, CDR1 is SEHNR, CDR2 FQNEAQ (reference sequence). The CDR3 has 15 amino acids. The CDR3 DNA reads TGTGCCAGCAGCTCTAGGTTAGCGGGGGCCCATGAGCAGTTCTTC. Amino acid sequence: CASSSRLAGAHEQFF.

CDR3: CASSVLSDTQYF. The CDR3 nucleotides are TGTGCCAGCAGCGTATTAAGCGATACGCAGTATTTT. The chain combines TRBV9 with TRBJ2-3, with D unclear. Trimming cost V 1 base and J 6 bases, with 6 bases left between them. Germline CDR1 SGDLS, CDR2 YYNGEE. CDR3 size: 12 residues.

The table lists this clone with a few counts. V is TRBV27 and J is TRBJ2-1, with TRBD2 identical over 9 bases. V was pared by 9 bases and J by 7 bases, with 16 bases of the junction left unmatched. The germline V gene encodes CDR1 MNHEY and CDR2 SMNVEV (reference sequence). The CDR3 loop spans 16 amino acids. DNA of the CDR3: TGTGCCAGTGGGGGGCTTCGCGGGAGGGCCAGGAATGAGCAGTTCTTC. It encodes CASGGLRGRARNEQFF.

This chain connects TRBV28 to TRBJ2-7; D possibly matches TRBD1 or TRBD2 (5 bases each). The CDR3 totals 13 residues. Germline V gene data show CDR1 as MDHEN and CDR2 as SYDVKM. Between the trimmed V and J ends, which lost 3 bases and 5 bases, there was a span of 11 bases. The CDR3 loop is CASSLGDPHEQYF. For the CDR3, the DNA is TGTGCCAGCAGTTTGGGGGACCCCCACGAGCAGTACTTC.

This chain connects TRBV18 to TRBJ1-1, with 8 positions matching TRBD1. V was pared by 2 bases and J by 3 bases, with 5 bases of the junction left unmatched. CDR1 KGHSH and CDR2 LQKENI come from the germline V gene. The CDR3 has 15 amino acids. The CDR3 bases are TGTGCCAGCTCACCAATCCAGACAGGGGACACTGAAGCTTTCTTT. As protein: CASSPIQTGDTEAFF.

This clone was found many times. The chain has TRBV7-9 and TRBJ2-1, with a possible D match to TRBD2 (5 bases). This CDR3 has 15 amino acids. Trimming removed 3 bases at V and 0 bases at J, with 9 bases between. The germline CDR1 and CDR2 sequences are SEHNR and FQNEAQ (reference sequence). CDR3 sequence (DNA): TGTGCCAGCAGCTTGGGAGCGGACTCCTACAATGAGCAGTTCTTC. Residues: CASSLGADSYNEQFF.

The V call is TRBV6-5, the J call TRBJ1-5; D might be TRBD1 (5 bases). Germline CDR1 MNHEY, CDR2 SVGAGI. This CDR3 region has 14 residues. Trimming stripped 2 bases from V and 6 bases from J, with 11 bases between. The CDR3 here is CASSYGGVGQPQHF. DNA of the CDR3: TGTGCCAGCAGTTACGGGGGGGTAGGTCAGCCCCAGCATTTT.

The V call is TRBV13, the J call TRBJ2-5; D is undetermined. V was shortened by 5 bases and J by 3 bases, with 13 bases between the two germline ends. The CDR3 totals 14 residues. Germline V lookup: CDR1 PRHDT, CDR2 FYEKMQ (reference sequence). DNA for the CDR3: TGTGCCAGCAGCCCCGAAGACGGAGAAGAGACCCAGTACTTC. As protein: CASSPEDGEETQYF.

This clone has a count of ten or more. Other DNA sequences in this specimen translate into the identical CDR3. The chain couples TRBV6-5 to TRBJ2-7, with D hard to call. Germline CDR1 MNHEY, CDR2 SVGAGI. Trimming pared 4 bases from V and 1 base from J, leaving 8 bases between. The CDR3 has 13 residues. The CDR3 sequence: CASSSSLSYEQYF. The CDR3, as DNA: TGTGCCAGCAGTTCATCCCTGTCCTACGAGCAGTACTTC.

The CDR3 bases are TGTGCCAGCAGTTTACGTCAGGGTTGGGACGAGCAGTACTTC. It codes for CASSLRQGWDEQYF. The chain links TRBV28 to TRBJ2-7, with TRBD1 as a possible D gene (5 bases). CDR1 and CDR2 (germline): MDHEN, SYDVKM. Trimming pared 2 bases from V and 5 bases from J, leaving 13 bases between. The CDR3 length is 14 residues.

This clone was observed a single time. This chain joins TRBV6-6 and TRBJ2-7; D is undetermined. V lost 4 bases and J 0 bases, leaving 10 bases between the germline ends. The CDR3 runs 14 residues. Germline V gives CDR1 MNHNY, CDR2 SVGAGI (reference sequence). Here the CDR3 DNA reads TGTGCCAGCAGTTGGCAGGATTTCTCCTACGAGCAGTACTTC. Translated: CASSWQDFSYEQYF.

The CDR3 here is CASSPWDREETQYF. CDR3 nucleotides: TGTGCCAGCTCACCTTGGGACAGGGAAGAGACCCAGTACTTC. The gene calls are TRBV18 and TRBJ2-5, with 9 bases fitting TRBD1. With V trimmed by 3 bases and J by 3 bases, 2 bases remained unmatched. Germline V CDR1 and CDR2: KGHSH, LQKENI. The CDR3 spans 14 residues.

The rearrangement uses TRBV5-4 and TRBJ2-1; no reliable D call. The V end lost 4 bases, the J end lost 10 bases, and 15 bases lay between the germline ends. Per the germline V gene, CDR1 is SGHNT and CDR2 is YYREEE (reference sequence). The CDR3 contains 13 residues. The CDR3 sequence: CASSPRFQGEQFF. The CDR3 DNA follows: TGTGCCAGCAGCCCGAGGTTCCAAGGGGAGCAGTTCTTC.

The chain carries TRBV30 and TRBJ2-2; no clear D. The CDR3 has 13 amino acids. Per the germline V gene, CDR1 is GTSNPN and CDR2 is SVGIG (reference sequence). V dropped 6 bases and J dropped 0 bases, with 8 bases sitting between them. For the CDR3, the DNA is TGTGCCTGCCAGACACCGAACACCGGGGAGCTGTTTTTT. Protein sequence: CACQTPNTGELFF.

This chain links TRBV7-7 with TRBJ2-5, with D possibly being TRBD2 (5 bases). The length of the CDR3 is 15 residues. V was trimmed by 5 bases and J by 3 bases, leaving 16 bases between them. The germline V gene has CDR1 SSHAT and CDR2 FNYEAQ (reference sequence). The CDR3 sequence is CASSPRVGVEETQYF. CDR3 DNA: TGTGCCAGCAGCCCGCGAGTCGGGGTGGAAGAGACCCAGTACTTC.

V gene TRBV6-4 combines with J gene TRBJ1-1; D call uncertain. Germline loops: CDR1 MRHNA, CDR2 SNTAGT. There are 15 residues in the CDR3. V gave up 0 bases and J gave up 0 bases, with 8 bases separating them. CDR3 bases: TGTGCCAGCAGTGACTCTCCCGATATGAACACTGAAGCTTTCTTT. Its protein product is CASSDSPDMNTEAFF.

The chain combines TRBV7-9 with TRBJ2-1; maybe TRBD2 (5 bases). Trimming left V 3 bases short and J 7 bases short, with 13 bases between. Germline V gene sequence: CDR1 SEHNR, CDR2 FQNEAQ (reference sequence). The CDR3 runs to 14 residues. The DNA of the CDR3 is TGTGCCAGCAGCTTCGGGCTAGCTGATAATGAGCAGTTCTTC. It yields the protein CASSFGLADNEQFF.

This chain links TRBV5-6 with TRBJ1-3; D perhaps matches TRBD1 (5 bases). This CDR3 comprises 15 residues. CDR1 and CDR2 (germline): SGHDT, YYEEEE. The ends were cut back, 2 bases at V and 2 bases at J, with 11 bases in the middle. The CDR3 here is CASSFSRVAGNTIYF. DNA of the CDR3: TGTGCCAGCAGCTTCTCCAGGGTCGCTGGAAACACCATATATTTT.

This sequence joins TRBV7-8 and TRBJ2-7; weak D call: TRBD1 (6 bases). The V gene's germline CDR1 is SGHVS and CDR2 FQNEAQ. The CDR3 has 14 amino acids. Trimming took 5 bases from V and 3 from J, leaving 14 bases between them. The CDR3 sequence: CASSLGAGVYEQYF. The CDR3 DNA sequence: TGTGCCAGCAGCCTCGGGGCAGGGGTCTACGAGCAGTACTTC.

This clone occurred a few times. The rearrangement links TRBV2 to TRBJ2-7, with 10 nucleotides matching TRBD2. V lost 5 bases and J lost 2; bases outside the gene matches: 6. CDR3 size: 15 residues. Germline CDR1 and CDR2: SNHLY and FYNNEI. The CDR3, as DNA: TGTGCCAGCAGTATCCGACTAGCGGGCACCTACGAGCAGTACTTC. Translation gives CASSIRLAGTYEQYF.

The V call is TRBV30, the J call TRBJ1-3, with 9 positions matching TRBD1. The CDR3 spans 13 residues. The V gene end was trimmed by 8 bases and the J gene end by 2 bases; junction bases not matched to a gene: 4. Looked up from germline, CDR1 is GTSNPN and CDR2 is SVGIG (reference sequence). The CDR3 sequence is CAGGDRAGNTIYF. As DNA, the CDR3 is TGTGCCGGAGGGGACAGGGCTGGAAACACCATATATTTT.

In its sample, this clone was seen once. The chain has TRBV19 and TRBJ2-5, with 14 positions matching TRBD2. V lost 3 bases and J lost 5; bases outside the gene matches: 2. CDR3 size: 15 residues. CDR1 and CDR2 (germline): LNHDA, SQIVND (reference sequence). The CDR3 region has the DNA TGTGCCAGTAGTATGGGACTAGCGGGAGTGGAGACCCAGTACTTC. It codes for CASSMGLAGVETQYF.

The genes are TRBV30 and TRBJ1-2; maybe TRBD1 (5 bases). Germline V gene sequence: CDR1 GTSNPN, CDR2 SVGIG (reference sequence). The CDR3 spans 15 residues. V lost 2 bases and J lost 6, with 19 bases in between. As DNA, the CDR3 is TGTGCCTGGAGTCGACAGCCCCCGGGGATTAATGGCTACACCTTC. Translating gives CAWSRQPPGINGYTF.